These 15 T cell receptor beta chains originate from one sample sequenced in a study of OX40 agonist ivuxolimab in advanced cancers. Repertoires were generated with immunoSEQ multiplex PCR, while TCRdb's copy carries only in-frame clones and drops some. This repertoire shows about 50,000 clones, 89% found once; its top ten account for roughly 6%. This sample comprised CD4+ or CD8+ T cells sorted from blood, obtained in a trial of the OX40 agonist ivuxolimab. These receptors were collected from an adult with an advanced solid tumor such as melanoma, head and neck, liver or kidney cancer.

The chain combines TRBV7-9 with TRBJ1-2; 8 nucleotides line up with TRBD1. CDR3 length equals 14 residues. Germline CDR1 and CDR2: SEHNR and FQNEAQ (reference sequence). Trimming at V came to 1 base and at J to 3 bases, leaving 1 base not matched to a gene. The CDR3 nucleotides read TGTGCCAGCAGCTTAGGGACAGGGCACTATGGCTACACCTTC. It is translated as CASSLGTGHYGYTF.

The J gene is TRBJ2-7, the V gene TRBV6-6, with TRBD1 identical over 7 bases. The CDR3 runs to 16 residues. From germline, CDR1 is MNHNY and CDR2 SVGAGI (reference sequence). Trimming removed 5 bases from V and 0 bases from J; junction bases left unmatched: 10. The CDR3 spells CASSGPGQMSSYEQYF. CDR3 nucleotides: TGTGCCAGCAGTGGACCGGGACAGATGTCCTCCTACGAGCAGTACTTC.

This clone was recorded only once. V usage is TRBV27 and J usage is TRBJ2-3; TRBD1 matches at 9 bases. The V gene's germline CDR1 is MNHEY and CDR2 SMNVEV (reference sequence). V shed 5 bases, J shed 4 bases, and the junction held 4 bases outside the gene matches. The CDR3 covers 14 residues. CDR3 bases: TGTGCCAGCAGTCCCGGACAGGGGCCAGATACGCAGTATTTT. This translates into CASSPGQGPDTQYF.

The genes are TRBV11-1 and TRBJ2-1, with 9 bases that match TRBD1. The germline gives CDR1 SGHAT, CDR2 FQDESV (reference sequence). Losses at the gene ends were 1 base for V and 1 base for J; bases not matched to a gene: 5. This CDR3 contains 17 residues. The CDR3 coding sequence is TGTGCCAGCAGCTTAGAAACCGGGACAGGGTCCTACAATGAGCAGTTCTTC. It encodes CASSLETGTGSYNEQFF.

This clone has more than one count but fewer than ten. This chain uses TRBV25-1 with TRBJ2-5; D unresolved. The germline CDR1 and CDR2 sequences are MGHDK and SYGVNS. Trimming cost V 3 bases and J 5 bases, with 4 bases left between them. The CDR3 is 11 residues long. Here the CDR3 DNA reads TGTGCCAGCAGTGAGGGGGAGACCCAGTACTTC. Its protein product is CASSEGETQYF.

The chain joins TRBV7-8 to TRBJ1-2; a possible D gene is TRBD1 (5 bases). The CDR3 has 15 residues. CDR1 and CDR2 from the germline V gene are SGHVS and FQNEAQ. The V and J ends lost 1 base and 6 bases respectively, with 15 bases between them. This CDR3 is CASSLVGQGIDGYTF. Written as DNA, the CDR3 is TGTGCCAGCAGCTTAGTGGGCCAGGGCATAGATGGCTACACCTTC.

This clone was detected only a few times. V usage is TRBV5-5 and J usage is TRBJ2-7; the match to TRBD2 covers 8 bases. Unmatched junction bases numbered 2, after V lost 0 bases and J lost 3 bases. The CDR3 runs to 14 residues. Per germline, CDR1 SGHKS and CDR2 YYEKEE (reference sequence). The CDR3 loop is CASSLAGGGYEQYF. The CDR3 DNA is TGTGCCAGCAGCTTGGCGGGAGGGGGCTACGAGCAGTACTTC.

This rearrangement joins TRBV5-3 to TRBJ2-7, with 7 positions matching TRBD2. TRBV5-3 is an ORF, and what it does is uncertain. V lost 7 bases to trimming and J lost 3 bases; unmatched junction nucleotides: 4. This CDR3 has 12 amino acids. As DNA, the CDR3 is TGTGCCAGATCGGGGGGTCGCTACGAGCAGTACGTC. This sequence encodes CARSGGRYEQYV.

The chain links TRBV5-6 to TRBJ2-5; TRBD1 matches 11 bases. V lost 0 bases to trimming and J lost 3 bases; unmatched junction nucleotides: 4. This CDR3 contains 16 residues. The germline gives CDR1 SGHDT, CDR2 YYEEEE. CDR3 nucleotide sequence: TGTGCCAGCAGCTTGGCCCTGGGACAGGGGGAAGAGACCCAGTACTTC. This translates into CASSLALGQGEETQYF.

The CDR3: CASSLWASGGNEQFF. CDR3 bases: TGTGCCAGCAGCTTATGGGCTAGCGGGGGGAATGAGCAGTTCTTC. The V gene is TRBV7-6, the J gene TRBJ2-1, with 11 bases lining up with TRBD2. The CDR3 sequence is 15 residues long. V lost 2 bases to trimming and J lost 7 bases; unmatched junction nucleotides: 4. Germline V CDR1 and CDR2: SGHVS, FNYEAQ.

This clone was counted once. V gene TRBV30 combines with J gene TRBJ2-4; possibly TRBD1 for D (6 bases). V lost 3 bases to trimming and J lost 15 bases, with 18 bases between them. In germline, CDR1 is GTSNPN, CDR2 SVGIG (reference sequence). This CDR3 is 12 amino acids long. CDR3 sequence (DNA): TGTGCCTGGAGGGAGACCCTGACAGGAGTGTACTTC. Protein product: CAWRETLTGVYF.

The chain joins TRBV27 to TRBJ1-2, with 7 positions matching TRBD1. This CDR3 comprises 13 residues. J gave up 3 bases and V 5 bases, and 3 bases lay outside the gene matches. Germline V lookup: CDR1 MNHEY, CDR2 SMNVEV (reference sequence). The chain's CDR3 is CASSTQGDYGYTF. The DNA of the CDR3 is TGTGCCAGCAGTACCCAGGGGGACTATGGCTACACCTTC.

The chain links TRBV4-1 to TRBJ1-1; D remains unclear. The V end was cut by 4 bases, the J end by 0 bases, with 9 bases between. The CDR3 loop spans 14 amino acids. Germline values: CDR1 MGHRA, CDR2 YSYEKL. The DNA for the CDR3 is TGCGCCAGCAGCCTGACTGTAATGAACACTGAAGCTTTCTTT. Translation gives CASSLTVMNTEAFF.

V gene TRBV10-1 combines with J gene TRBJ2-3, with D possibly matching TRBD1 (6 bases). The CDR3 is 15 residues long. Germline V lookup: CDR1 WNHNN, CDR2 SYGVQD (reference sequence). V was cut by 7 bases and J by 1 base, with 15 bases left in between. CDR3 nucleotide sequence: TGCGCCAGCAAAGACAGGTTTTTTCGCACAGATACGCAGTATTTT. Translation gives CASKDRFFRTDTQYF.

The chain has TRBV7-2 and TRBJ2-3, with 13 bases lining up with TRBD2. The CDR3 consists of 19 residues. From germline, CDR1 is SGHTA and CDR2 FQGNSA. The V gene end was trimmed by 5 bases and the J gene end by 2 bases; junction bases not matched to a gene: 13. The CDR3 bases are TGTGCCAGCAGCGACCCGGGACTAGCGGGACTGCAAAACACAGATACGCAGTATTTT. Protein: CASSDPGLAGLQNTDTQYF.